The next 25 T cell receptor beta chains were all read from a single sample in a study of blood T cells in healthy people across ages. The use of a sample-barcoded 5' primer and a J-beta primer mix characterized a second PCR of 7 to 11 cycles. TCRdb passed the 5' RACE reads through MiXCR, listing each CDR3 protein once. This sample has 700,000 to 900,000 distinct CDR3 sequences, with about a quarter found just once. These records were also assigned to another study, of T cells of mothers and their children.

What was sequenced was blood. All receptors derive from a boy younger than 18 in good health.

This rearrangement joins TRBV7-6 to TRBJ2-5, with 9 bases identical to TRBD2. The CDR3 is 15 amino acids. The ends lost 1 base at V and 5 bases at J; junction bases unmatched: 5. The germline V gene has CDR1 SGHVS and CDR2 FNYEAQ. Here the CDR3 DNA reads TGTGCCAGCAGCTTAGAGGCGGGGGGGCTTGAGACCCAGTACTTC. Encoded protein: CASSLEAGGLETQYF. Supplemented by reference TRBV7-6 and TRBJ2-5, the full variable domain reads GAGVSQSPRYKVTKRGQDVALRCDPISGHVSLYWYRQALGQGPEFLTYFNYEAQQDKSGLPNDRFSAERPEGSISTLTIQRTEQRDSAMYRCASSLEAGGLETQYFGPGTRLLVL.

This clonotype was recorded a few times. The chain recombines TRBV2 with TRBJ2-5, with D possibly being TRBD1 (6 bases). Per the germline V gene, CDR1 is SNHLY and CDR2 is FYNNEI. V gave up 4 bases and J gave up 5 bases, with 17 bases separating them. There are 15 residues in the CDR3. CDR3 nucleotides: TGTGCCAGCAGTGGGACAGTAAAAGGCGCGGAGACCCAGTACTTC. This encodes CASSGTVKGAETQYF.

This clonotype was detected only once. J is TRBJ2-3 and V is TRBV27; perhaps TRBD1 as D (7 bases). This CDR3 comprises 13 residues. Germline CDR1 is MNHEY and CDR2 is SMNVEV (reference sequence). V was shortened by 5 bases and J by 7 bases, with 13 bases between the two germline ends. The CDR3 sequence: CASSRGDSHTQYF. CDR3 DNA sequence: TGTGCCAGCAGTAGGGGGGACAGTCATACGCAGTATTTT.

This clonotype was seen a few times. V is TRBV29-1 and J is TRBJ2-5; D may be TRBD1 or TRBD2 (6 bases each). Germline V CDR1 and CDR2: SQVTM, ANQGSEA. With 4 bases removed from V and 3 bases from J, the gap between germline ends came to 12 bases. The CDR3 consists of 13 residues. The CDR3: CSVVGGRKETQYF. In DNA form, the CDR3 reads TGCAGCGTTGTAGGGGGGAGGAAAGAGACCCAGTACTTC.

A few counts support this clonotype. The chain uses TRBV20-1 and TRBJ2-7; either TRBD1 or TRBD2 may fit D (5 bases each). Germline values: CDR1 DFQATT, CDR2 SNEGSKA (reference sequence). The CDR3 totals 13 residues. The V gene lost 2 bases and the J gene lost 4 bases, with 12 bases spanning the gap. In DNA, the CDR3 is TGCAGTGCTAGAAGCCGGGACGGGTACGAGCAGTACTTC. Residues: CSARSRDGYEQYF.

This clonotype has a handful of counts. The chain is built from TRBV27 and TRBJ2-5; D is perhaps TRBD2 (5 bases). This CDR3 has 12 residues. The germline V gene has CDR1 MNHEY and CDR2 SMNVEV (reference sequence). The V and J ends lost 6 bases and 5 bases respectively, with 10 bases between them. CDR3 in amino acids: CASRASRETQYF. As DNA, the CDR3 is TGTGCCAGCAGAGCTAGCAGGGAGACCCAGTACTTC.

The chain has TRBV28 and TRBJ2-3; D may be TRBD1 (6 bases). V was cut by 2 bases and J by 5 bases, with 17 bases left in between. CDR3 length: 16 amino acids. Germline V gene data show CDR1 as MDHEN and CDR2 as SYDVKM. CDR3 loop: CASSLPGGGRRDTQYF. In DNA, the CDR3 is TGTGCCAGCAGTTTACCCGGTGGGGGCCGCCGAGATACGCAGTATTTT.

This clonotype was picked up many times. The V gene is TRBV14, the J gene TRBJ2-5; D gene ambiguous. CDR3 length equals 17 residues. V lost 7 bases, J lost 2 bases, and 23 bases lay in between. Germline CDR1 reads SGHDN; CDR2 reads FVKESK. In DNA, the CDR3 is TGTGCCAGCACCCAGGAGTACCCAAAAGGAAGACAAGAGACCCAGTACTTC. It translates to CASTQEYPKGRQETQYF.

The table lists this clonotype with a few counts. The rearrangement uses TRBV10-2 and TRBJ2-1; a possible D gene is TRBD2 (5 bases). The CDR3 extends over 13 amino acids. The V gene's germline CDR1 is WSHSY and CDR2 SAAADI. V was shortened by 2 bases and J by 3 bases, with 5 bases between the two germline ends. The CDR3 region has the DNA TGCGCCAGCAGTGAGCGGGACTACAATGAGCAGTTCTTC. Translated, it gives CASSERDYNEQFF.

This chain links TRBV28 with TRBJ2-1; tentative D call: TRBD1 (5 bases). The germline gives CDR1 MDHEN, CDR2 SYDVKM. The CDR3 totals 11 residues. V was pared by 1 base and J by 12 bases, with 7 bases between. For the CDR3, the DNA is TGTGCCAGCAGTTTATCGACAGCGCAGTTCTTC. Amino acid sequence: CASSLSTAQFF. Supplemented by reference TRBV28 and TRBJ2-1, the full variable domain reads DVKVTQSSRYLVKRTGEKVFLECVQDMDHENMFWYRQDPGLGLRLIYFSYDVKMKEKGDIPEGYSVSREKKERFSLILESASTNQTSMYLCASSLSTAQFFGPGTRLTVL.

The rearrangement joins TRBV5-1 to TRBJ2-7, with 12 bases matching TRBD2. The CDR3 contains 14 residues. Germline V lookup: CDR1 SGHRS, CDR2 YFSETQ. J gave up 6 bases and V 4 bases, and 5 bases lay outside the gene matches. DNA for the CDR3: TGCGCCAGCAGCGGACTAGCGGGAAGACTCGAGCAGTACTTC. Protein sequence: CASSGLAGRLEQYF. Based on the CDR3 plus reference TRBV5-1 and TRBJ2-7, the full variable domain is KAGVTQTPRYLIKTRGQQVTLSCSPISGHRSVSWYQQTPGQGLQFLFEYFSETQRNKGNFPGRFSGRQFSNSRSEMNVSTLELGDSALYLCASSGLAGRLEQYFGPGTRLTVT.

Here the CDR3 reads CASKLLLGEDEQYF. CDR3 DNA sequence: TGTGCCAGCAAACTACTCTTGGGGGAAGACGAGCAGTACTTC. The gene calls are TRBV28 and TRBJ2-7; D tentatively fits TRBD1 or TRBD2 (5 bases each). V dropped 7 bases and J dropped 5 bases, with 18 bases sitting between them. Germline V gene sequence: CDR1 MDHEN, CDR2 SYDVKM. The CDR3 is 14 amino acids.

This clonotype has just a few counts. Written as DNA, the CDR3 is TGTGCCAGCAGCTTTTACAGGGGCGACGAGCAGTACTTC. It specifies CASSFYRGDEQYF. The chain employs TRBV5-6 and TRBJ2-7, with 7 bases fitting TRBD1. Germline V gene data show CDR1 as SGHDT and CDR2 as YYEEEE. V shed 2 bases and J 5 bases; nucleotides not matched to a gene: 4. The CDR3 covers 13 residues.

This clonotype was found a few times. The chain has TRBV25-1 and TRBJ2-5, with 8 nucleotides matching TRBD2. The CDR3 is made up of 14 amino acids. V was clipped by 1 base and J by 7 bases; unmatched bases: 5. Germline V lookup: CDR1 MGHDK, CDR2 SYGVNS. CDR3 DNA: TGTGCCAGCAGTGAATCGGGAGGGATAGGGACCCAGTACTTC. Translating gives CASSESGGIGTQYF.

The V call is TRBV12-3 or TRBV12-4, the J call TRBJ1-1, with D hard to call. The CDR3 is 15 residues long. Trimming removed 5 bases from V and 5 bases from J, with 18 bases in between. The CDR3 sequence: CASSPWTSGRTEAFF. The DNA for the CDR3 is TGTGCCAGCAGTCCTTGGACGTCCGGAAGGACTGAAGCTTTCTTT.

This chain joins TRBV20-1 and TRBJ2-5; 8 bases fit TRBD1. The CDR3 sequence is 18 residues long. J gave up 0 bases and V 0 bases, and 12 bases lay outside the gene matches. From germline, CDR1 is DFQATT and CDR2 SNEGSKA (reference sequence). CDR3 nucleotide sequence: TGCAGTGCTAGAGATTATGGGAGGACAGGGTGGAACCAAGAGACCCAGTACTTC. This codes for CSARDYGRTGWNQETQYF.

The V gene is TRBV9, the J gene TRBJ2-5; 9 bases agree with TRBD2. TRBJ2-1 matches the DNA end more closely, so the J call is doubtful. The CDR3 is 16 amino acids. CDR1 and CDR2 (germline): SGDLS, YYNGEE. For the CDR3, the DNA is TGTGCCAGCAGCGTAGAAGCTAGCGGGGAGATCAATGAGCAGTTCTTC. Its translation is CASSVEASGEINEQFF.

The rearrangement links TRBV2 to TRBJ2-7, with 9 bases identical to TRBD1. The CDR3 has 14 residues. Trimming cost V 6 bases and J 0 bases; bases outside gene matches: 3. Germline CDR1 is SNHLY and CDR2 is FYNNEI. CDR3 bases: TGTGCCAGCAGGGGACAGGGCCCCTCCTACGAGCAGTACTTC. Translated, it gives CASRGQGPSYEQYF.

In its sample, this clonotype was seen once. The chain uses TRBV20-1 and TRBJ1-2; TRBD1 matches 11 bases. Per germline, CDR1 DFQATT and CDR2 SNEGSKA (reference sequence). The CDR3 runs 14 residues. J lost 4 bases, V lost 6 bases, and 7 bases had no gene match. CDR3 sequence (DNA): TGCAGTGCGCCTCCGGGACAGGGGGTCTATGGCTACACCTTC. Residues: CSAPPGQGVYGYTF.

The chain uses TRBV6-1 and TRBJ1-3, with D unresolved. CDR1 and CDR2 from the germline V gene are MNHNS and SASEGT. The CDR3 has 16 residues. Trimming took off 1 base at V and 0 bases at J, with 10 bases between the two ends. The CDR3 DNA reads as TGTGCCAGCAGTGAAGAAAGGGCCTCCTCTGGAAACACCATATATTTT. Encoded protein: CASSEERASSGNTIYF.

The J gene is TRBJ2-5, the V gene TRBV7-3; 12 bases align to TRBD2. This CDR3 contains 17 residues. The trim removed 2 bases at V and 4 bases at J, leaving 8 bases unmatched. Germline assignment: CDR1 SGHTA and CDR2 FQGTGA. The CDR3 loop is CASSLGASGGAAETQYF. The CDR3 DNA reads TGTGCCAGCAGCTTAGGGGCTAGCGGGGGGGCCGCAGAGACCCAGTACTTC.

The chain uses TRBV7-2 and TRBJ1-4; D is ambiguous. V lost 5 bases, J lost 2 bases, and 12 bases lay in between. The CDR3 has 15 amino acids. CDR1 is SGHTA, CDR2 FQGNSA, per germline. DNA for the CDR3: TGTGCCAGCAGCCGTGCGGGGAGGACTAATGAAAAACTGTTTTTT. This translates into CASSRAGRTNEKLFF.

This chain uses TRBV3-1 with TRBJ1-2; D possibly corresponds to TRBD1 (6 bases). This CDR3 contains 19 residues. Germline CDR1 is LGHDT and CDR2 is YNNKEL (reference sequence). V was clipped by 1 base and J by 2 bases, with 23 bases between them. The CDR3, as DNA: TGTGCCAGCAGCCAAGTGCTCAGACCGGGAGGGGGAGAAAACTATGGCTACACCTTC. Translating gives CASSQVLRPGGGENYGYTF. Together with reference TRBV3-1 and TRBJ1-2, the CDR3 gives the full variable domain: DTAVSQTPKYLVTQMGNDKSIKCEQNLGHDTMYWYKQDSKKFLKIMFSYNNKELIINETVPNRFSPKSPDKAHLNLHINSLELGDSAVYFCASSQVLRPGGGENYGYTFGSGTRLTVV.

The rearrangement joins TRBV12-3 or TRBV12-4 to TRBJ2-5; possible D gene TRBD1, 6 bases. The CDR3 extends over 15 amino acids. Trimming removed 2 bases from V and 2 bases from J, with 12 bases in between. The CDR3: CASSLSGVPQETQYF. CDR3 coding DNA: TGTGCCAGCAGTTTATCAGGGGTCCCACAAGAGACCCAGTACTTC.

The V call is TRBV29-1, the J call TRBJ2-5, with D unclear. The CDR3 extends over 14 amino acids. Per germline, CDR1 SQVTM and CDR2 ANQGSEA. Trimming cost V 3 bases and J 5 bases, with 16 bases left between them. The chain's CDR3 is CSVEERLPGETQYF. DNA of the CDR3: TGCAGCGTTGAGGAACGCCTCCCTGGGGAGACCCAGTACTTC.